The T cell receptor beta chain under discussion was sequenced for a study of human T cells and chemical hapten exposure. Study-level information: Alopecia areata, totalis or universalis was found in mostly female patients.

As the library was built, unique molecular identifiers were attached to individual cDNA molecules. TCRdb redid the calling of the RACE reads with MiXCR, one entry per CDR3 protein. Here the sample spans around 160,000 distinct CDR3 sequences, about 14% being singletons. Time point here: patch test 1, 2 weeks after DPC sensitization. The treatment was: therapeutic diphenylcyclopropenone sensitization with weekly scalp DPC. Alopecia patients deemed DPC-suitable, aged 18 to 70, excluding pregnancy. Blood, whole and unfractionated, served as the source for total RNA extraction. The CDR3 consists of 13 residues. Trimming cost V 5 bases and J 5 bases; bases outside gene matches: 4. Looked up from germline, CDR1 is KGHSH and CDR2 is LQKENI.

The clonotype originates from a woman under 40 with alopecia areata. Some clones in this sample may be carry-over from other donors' samples. Sequenced material: whole blood, taken in connection with sensitization to the hapten diphenylcyclopropenone (DPC). The chain has TRBV18 and TRBJ2-7, with 9 bases fitting TRBD2. The CDR3 sequence is CASSVAGANEQYF. CDR3 in DNA: TGTGCCAGCTCAGTAGCGGGGGCTAACGAGCAGTACTTC.